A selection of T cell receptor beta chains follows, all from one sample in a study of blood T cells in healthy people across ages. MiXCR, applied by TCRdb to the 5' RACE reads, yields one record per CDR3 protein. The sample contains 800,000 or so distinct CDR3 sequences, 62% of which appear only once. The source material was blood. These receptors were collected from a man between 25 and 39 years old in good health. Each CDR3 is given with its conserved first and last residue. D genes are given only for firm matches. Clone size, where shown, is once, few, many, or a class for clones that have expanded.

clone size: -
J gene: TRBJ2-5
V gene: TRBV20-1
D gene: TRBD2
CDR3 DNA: TGCAGTGCCAAGCGGACTAGCGGGGGGTGGGAGACCCAGTACTTC
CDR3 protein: CSAKRTSGGWETQYF

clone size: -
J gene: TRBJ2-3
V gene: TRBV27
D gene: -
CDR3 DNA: TGTGCCAGCAGTTTATTTGGGCACCGGAGGGGCACAGATACGCAGTATTTT
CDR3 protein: CASSLFGHRRGTDTQYF

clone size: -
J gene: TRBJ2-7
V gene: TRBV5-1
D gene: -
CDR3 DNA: TGCGCCAGCAGCTTGGCTGGGGACGTCAACGAGCAGTACTTC
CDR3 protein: CASSLAGDVNEQYF

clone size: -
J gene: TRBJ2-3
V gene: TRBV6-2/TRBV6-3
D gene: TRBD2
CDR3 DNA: TGTGCCAGCAGTTACGGGGAGGGACCCACAGATACGCAGTATTTT
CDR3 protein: CASSYGEGPTDTQYF

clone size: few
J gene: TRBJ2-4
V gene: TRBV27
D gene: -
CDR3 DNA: TGTGCCACCTCGCTCCATGTAGGACAGTCCAAAAACATTCAGTACTTC
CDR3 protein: CATSLHVGQSKNIQYF

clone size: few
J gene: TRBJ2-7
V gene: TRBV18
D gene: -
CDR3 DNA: TGTGCCAGCTCACCCCGGACAGCTCCTTCCTACGAGCAGTACTTC
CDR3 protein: CASSPRTAPSYEQYF

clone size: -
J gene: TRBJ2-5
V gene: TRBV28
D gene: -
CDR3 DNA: TGTGCCAGTGTATCGGGACTCCTAGGGGCACTTCAAGAGACCCGGTACTTC
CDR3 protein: CASVSGLLGALQETRYF

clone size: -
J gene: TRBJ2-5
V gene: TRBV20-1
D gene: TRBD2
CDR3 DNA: TGCAGTGCTAGTAAGAAAGTTAGGAGCGGGGCCTTTCAAGAGACCCAGTACTTC
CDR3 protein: CSASKKVRSGAFQETQYF

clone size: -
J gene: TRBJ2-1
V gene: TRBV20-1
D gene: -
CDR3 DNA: TGCAGTGCTACCTATGGGCGGAATGAGCAGTTCTTC
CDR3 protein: CSATYGRNEQFF

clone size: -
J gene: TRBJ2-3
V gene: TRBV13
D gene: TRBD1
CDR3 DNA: TGTGCCAGCAGTTGGACAGGGGTTAATACGCAGTATTTT
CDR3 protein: CASSWTGVNTQYF

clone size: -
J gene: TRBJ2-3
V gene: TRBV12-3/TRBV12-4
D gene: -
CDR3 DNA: TGTGCCAGCAGTTTAGGGGACGCAGATACGCAGTATTTT
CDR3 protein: CASSLGDADTQYF

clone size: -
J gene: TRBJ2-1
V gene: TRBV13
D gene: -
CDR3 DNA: TGTGCCAGCAGCTTGAGGGGGTACAATGAGCAGTTCTTC
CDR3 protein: CASSLRGYNEQFF

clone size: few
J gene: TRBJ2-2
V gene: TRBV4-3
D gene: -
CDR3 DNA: TGCGCCAGCAGCCCCCGGCAGGGGGGCACCGGGGAGCTGTTTTTT
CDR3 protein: CASSPRQGGTGELFF

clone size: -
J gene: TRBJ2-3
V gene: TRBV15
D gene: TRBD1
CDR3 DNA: TGTGCCACCAGCAGCGGGGACAGGGGGCGGACAGATACGCAGTATTTT
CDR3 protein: CATSSGDRGRTDTQYF

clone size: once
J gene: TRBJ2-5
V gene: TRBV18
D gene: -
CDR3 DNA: TGTGCCAGCTCACCAACACGGAGCCAAGAGACCCAGTACTTC
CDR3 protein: CASSPTRSQETQYF

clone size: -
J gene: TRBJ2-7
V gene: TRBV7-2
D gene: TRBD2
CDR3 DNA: TGTGCCGGCAGCGGGAGCGGGTTTTCCTACGAGCAGTACTTC
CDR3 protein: CAGSGSGFSYEQYF

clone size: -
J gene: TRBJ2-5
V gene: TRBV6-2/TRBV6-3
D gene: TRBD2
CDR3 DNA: TGTGCCAGCAGTTACTCAGGAGCGGGGGAACAAGAGACCCAGTACTTC
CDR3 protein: CASSYSGAGEQETQYF

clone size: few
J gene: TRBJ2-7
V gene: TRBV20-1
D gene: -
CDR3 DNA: TGCAGTGCATGGGGGACGAACGAGCAGTACTTC
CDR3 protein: CSAWGTNEQYF

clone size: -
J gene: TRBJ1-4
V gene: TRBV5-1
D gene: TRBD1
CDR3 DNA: TGCGCCAGCAGCTTGGGGGACAGGGCTGAGGGTGAAAAACTGTTTTTT
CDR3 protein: CASSLGDRAEGEKLFF

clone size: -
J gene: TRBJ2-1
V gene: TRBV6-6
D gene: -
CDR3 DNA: TGTGCCAGCAGTTACTCGTGGACAATATACGGGGAGCAGTTCTTC
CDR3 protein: CASSYSWTIYGEQFF

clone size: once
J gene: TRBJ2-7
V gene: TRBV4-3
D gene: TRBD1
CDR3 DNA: TGCGCCAGCAGCCAAGACTGGGACAGGGACTACGAGCAGTACTTC
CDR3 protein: CASSQDWDRDYEQYF

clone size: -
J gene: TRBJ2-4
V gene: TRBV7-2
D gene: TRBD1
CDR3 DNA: TGTGCCAGCAGCTTGGGACAGATAAACATTCAGTACTTC
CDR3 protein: CASSLGQINIQYF